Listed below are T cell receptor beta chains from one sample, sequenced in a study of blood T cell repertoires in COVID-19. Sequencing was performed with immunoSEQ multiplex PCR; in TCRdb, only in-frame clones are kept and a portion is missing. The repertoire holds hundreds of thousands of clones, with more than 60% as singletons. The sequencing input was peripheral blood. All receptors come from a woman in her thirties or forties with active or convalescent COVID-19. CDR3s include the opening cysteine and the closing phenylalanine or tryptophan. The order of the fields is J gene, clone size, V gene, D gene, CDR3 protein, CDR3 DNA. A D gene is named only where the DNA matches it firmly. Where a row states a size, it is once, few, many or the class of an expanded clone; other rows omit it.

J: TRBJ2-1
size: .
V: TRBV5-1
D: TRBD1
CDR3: CASSPRQGAFGNEQFF
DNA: TGCGCCAGCAGCCCTAGACAGGGGGCGTTTGGGAATGAGCAGTTCTTC

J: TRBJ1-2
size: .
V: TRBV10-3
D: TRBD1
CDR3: CAISGSTGANYGYTF
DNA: TGTGCCATCAGCGGATCGACAGGGGCTAACTATGGCTACACCTTC

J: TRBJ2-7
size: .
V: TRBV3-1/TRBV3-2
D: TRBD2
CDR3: CASSQIAGNHEQYF
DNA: TGTGCCAGCAGCCAAATAGCGGGGAATCACGAGCAGTACTTC

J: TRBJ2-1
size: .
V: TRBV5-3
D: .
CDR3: CARSVQGRSYNEQFF
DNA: TGTGCCAGAAGCGTACAGGGGAGGTCCTACAATGAGCAGTTCTTC

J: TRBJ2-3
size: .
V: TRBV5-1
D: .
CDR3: CASSWKGPTDTQYF
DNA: TGCGCCAGCAGCTGGAAGGGGCCCACAGATACGCAGTATTTT

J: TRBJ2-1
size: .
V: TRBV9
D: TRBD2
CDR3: CASSVRAGGPQQFF
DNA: TGTGCCAGCAGCGTAAGAGCGGGGGGCCCACAACAGTTCTTC

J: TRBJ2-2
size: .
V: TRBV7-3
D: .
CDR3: CASSLGAANTGELFF
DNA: TGTGCCAGCAGTTTAGGGGCAGCAAACACCGGGGAGCTGTTTTTT

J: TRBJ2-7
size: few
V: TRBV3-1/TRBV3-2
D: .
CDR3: CASSQELGSDYEQYF
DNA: TGTGCCAGCAGCCAAGAACTCGGGAGCGACTACGAGCAGTACTTC

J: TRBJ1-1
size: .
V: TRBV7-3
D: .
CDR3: CASSLRLAENTEAFF
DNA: TGTGCCAGCAGCTTAAGGTTGGCGGAGAACACTGAAGCTTTCTTT

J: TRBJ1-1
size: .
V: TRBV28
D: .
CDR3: CASSLDRWNTEAFF
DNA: TGTGCCAGCAGTTTAGACAGGTGGAACACTGAAGCTTTCTTT

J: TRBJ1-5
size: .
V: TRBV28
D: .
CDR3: CASSYSGGDQPQHF
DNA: TGTGCCAGCAGTTACTCGGGGGGCGATCAGCCCCAGCATTTT

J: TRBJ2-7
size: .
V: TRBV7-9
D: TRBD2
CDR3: CASSPGTSGASREQYF
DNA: TGTGCCAGCAGCCCCGGGACTAGCGGCGCTTCTCGAGAGCAGTACTTC

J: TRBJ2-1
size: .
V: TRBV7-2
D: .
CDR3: CASSLETGWSSYNEQFF
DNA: TGTGCCAGCAGCTTAGAAACAGGGTGGAGCTCCTACAATGAGCAGTTCTTC

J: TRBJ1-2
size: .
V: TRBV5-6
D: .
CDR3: CASRAGRTYTF
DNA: TGTGCCAGCCGCGCGGGACGCACCTACACCTTC

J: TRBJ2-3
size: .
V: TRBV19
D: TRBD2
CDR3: CASSIWTSGEKADTQYF
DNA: TGTGCCAGTAGTATCTGGACTAGCGGGGAGAAGGCAGATACGCAGTATTTT

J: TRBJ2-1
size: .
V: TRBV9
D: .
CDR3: CASSVGRDEQFF
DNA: TGTGCCAGCAGCGTAGGCCGCGATGAGCAGTTCTTC

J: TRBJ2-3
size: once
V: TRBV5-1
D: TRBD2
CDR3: CASSLWGLVGTDTQYF
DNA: TGCGCCAGCAGCTTGTGGGGACTAGTGGGCACAGATACGCAGTATTTT

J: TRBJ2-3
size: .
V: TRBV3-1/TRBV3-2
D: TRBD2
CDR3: CASSHGLAGGTTDTQYF
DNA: TGTGCCAGCAGCCATGGCCTAGCGGGGGGGACCACAGATACGCAGTATTTT

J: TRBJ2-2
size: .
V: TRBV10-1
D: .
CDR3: CASSPDGGRTGELFF
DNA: TGCGCCAGCAGTCCAGACGGGGGGCGGACCGGGGAGCTGTTTTTT

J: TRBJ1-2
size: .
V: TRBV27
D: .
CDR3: CASSPQGKDYGYTF
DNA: TGTGCCAGCAGTCCCCAGGGCAAGGACTATGGCTACACCTTC

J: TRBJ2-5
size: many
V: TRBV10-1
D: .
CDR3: CASSESWQVETQYF
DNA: TGCGCCAGCAGTGAGAGTTGGCAAGTTGAGACCCAGTACTTC

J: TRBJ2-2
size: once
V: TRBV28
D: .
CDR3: CASLRPPGELFF
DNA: TGTGCCAGCCTGCGGCCCCCCGGGGAGCTGTTTTTT

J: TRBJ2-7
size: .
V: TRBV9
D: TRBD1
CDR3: CASSEGQFGEQYF
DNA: TGTGCCAGCAGTGAGGGACAGTTTGGGGAGCAGTACTTC

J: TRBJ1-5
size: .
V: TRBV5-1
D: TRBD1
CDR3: CASSWTGGDNQPQHF
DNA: TGCGCCAGCAGCTGGACAGGGGGTGACAATCAGCCCCAGCATTTT

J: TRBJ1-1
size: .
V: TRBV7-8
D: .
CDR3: CASSLEGGSTEAFF
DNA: TGTGCCAGCAGCTTAGAGGGCGGGTCCACTGAAGCTTTCTTT

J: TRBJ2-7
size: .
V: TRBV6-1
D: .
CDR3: CASSEERVGYEQYF
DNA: TGTGCCAGCAGTGAGGAGAGGGTGGGATACGAGCAGTACTTC

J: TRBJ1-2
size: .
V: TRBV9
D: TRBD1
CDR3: CASSGLQGYGYTF
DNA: TGTGCCAGCAGCGGCTTACAGGGGTACGGCTACACCTTC

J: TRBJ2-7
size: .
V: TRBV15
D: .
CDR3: CATSRVYSYEQYF
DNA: TGTGCCACCAGCAGAGTTTACAGCTACGAGCAGTACTTC

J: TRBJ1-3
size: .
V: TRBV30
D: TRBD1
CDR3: CAWSDREQGYSGNTIYF
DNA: TGTGCCTGGAGTGACAGAGAACAGGGGTACTCTGGAAACACCATATATTTT

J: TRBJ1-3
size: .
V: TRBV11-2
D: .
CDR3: CASSRTGDSGNTIYF
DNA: TGTGCCAGCAGCCGTACAGGTGACTCTGGAAACACCATATATTTT

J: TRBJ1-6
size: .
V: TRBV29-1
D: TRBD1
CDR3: CSVRQGGDSPLHF
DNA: TGCAGCGTTCGACAGGGGGGAGATTCACCCCTCCACTTT

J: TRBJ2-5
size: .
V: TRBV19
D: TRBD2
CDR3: CASRRLAGGGETQYF
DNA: TGTGCCAGTAGGAGACTAGCGGGGGGCGGGGAGACCCAGTACTTC

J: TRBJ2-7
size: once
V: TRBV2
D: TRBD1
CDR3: CASSTGTESQYF
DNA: TGTGCCAGCAGTACTGGGACAGAGTCGCAGTACTTC

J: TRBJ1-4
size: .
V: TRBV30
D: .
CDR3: CAWSLTRYEKLFF
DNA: TGTGCCTGGAGTTTAACCCGCTACGAAAAACTGTTTTTT

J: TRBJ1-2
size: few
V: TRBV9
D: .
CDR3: CASSAWDTTNYGYTF
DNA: TGTGCCAGCAGCGCTTGGGACACTACTAACTATGGCTACACCTTC

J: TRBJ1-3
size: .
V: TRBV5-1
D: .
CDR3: CASSFSGETNTIYF
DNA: TGCGCCAGCAGCTTTTCAGGGGAGACGAACACCATATATTTT

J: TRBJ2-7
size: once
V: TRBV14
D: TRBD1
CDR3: CAGSQTGLGEQYF
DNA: TGTGCCGGCAGCCAGACAGGGTTAGGCGAGCAGTACTTC

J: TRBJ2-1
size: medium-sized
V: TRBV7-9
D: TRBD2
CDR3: CASTKVKSGGIYNEQFF
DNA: TGTGCCAGCACCAAAGTGAAAAGCGGGGGGATATACAATGAGCAGTTCTTC

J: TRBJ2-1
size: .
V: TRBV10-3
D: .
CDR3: CAASPSLNEQFF
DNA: TGTGCCGCATCGCCTAGTCTAAATGAGCAGTTCTTC

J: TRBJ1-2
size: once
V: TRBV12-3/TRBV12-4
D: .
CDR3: CASSRVDYGYTF
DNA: TGTGCCAGCAGTCGGGTCGACTATGGCTACACCTTC

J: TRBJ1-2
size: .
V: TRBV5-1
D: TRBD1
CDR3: CASSLEQGDGYTF
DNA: TGCGCCAGCAGCTTGGAGCAGGGGGACGGCTACACCTTC

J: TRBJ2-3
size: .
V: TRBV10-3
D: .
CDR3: CAITDGIDRSTDTQYF
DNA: TGTGCCATCACCGATGGGATTGACAGAAGCACAGATACGCAGTATTTT

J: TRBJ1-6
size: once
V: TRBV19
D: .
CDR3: CAASGGVGNSPLHF
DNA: TGTGCCGCCTCCGGAGGGGTGGGAAATTCACCCCTCCACTTT

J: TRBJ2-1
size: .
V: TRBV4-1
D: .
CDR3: CASSQVYGTYNEQFF
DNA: TGCGCCAGCAGCCAAGTTTATGGCACCTACAATGAGCAGTTCTTC

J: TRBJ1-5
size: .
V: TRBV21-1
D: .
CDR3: CASSGEGNRGRNNQPQHF
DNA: TGTGCCAGCAGCGGCGAGGGGAACAGGGGAAGGAACAATCAGCCCCAGCATTTT

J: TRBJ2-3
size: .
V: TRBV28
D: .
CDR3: CASSFSGGADTDTQYF
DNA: TGTGCCAGCAGTTTCTCTGGGGGGGCGGACACAGATACGCAGTATTTT

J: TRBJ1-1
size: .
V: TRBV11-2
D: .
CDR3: CASSLAQMNTEAFF
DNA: TGTGCCAGCAGCTTAGCACAGATGAACACTGAAGCTTTCTTT

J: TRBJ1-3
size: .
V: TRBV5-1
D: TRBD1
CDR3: CASSVGTGIGNTIYF
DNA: TGCGCCAGCAGCGTCGGGACAGGGATTGGAAACACCATATATTTT

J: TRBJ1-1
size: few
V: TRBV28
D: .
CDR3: CASSLVAGMNTEAFF
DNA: TGTGCCAGCAGTTTAGTGGCAGGGATGAACACTGAAGCTTTCTTT

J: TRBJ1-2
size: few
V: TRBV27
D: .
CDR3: CASKATRGYYGYTF
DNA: TGTGCCAGCAAGGCAACCCGGGGATACTATGGCTACACCTTC

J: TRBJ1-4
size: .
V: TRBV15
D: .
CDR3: CATSKQQGDAEKLFF
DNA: TGTGCCACCAGCAAGCAACAGGGAGACGCTGAAAAACTGTTTTTT

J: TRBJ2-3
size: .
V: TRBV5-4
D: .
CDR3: CASSLAGSDTQYF
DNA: TGTGCCAGCAGCTTGGCAGGTTCAGATACGCAGTATTTT

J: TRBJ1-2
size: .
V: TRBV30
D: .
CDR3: CAWSVRTGNYGYTF
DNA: TGTGCCTGGAGTGTGCGGACGGGGAACTATGGCTACACCTTC

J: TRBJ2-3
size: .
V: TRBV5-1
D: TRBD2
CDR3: CASSRASGGPTDTQYF
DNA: TGCGCCAGCAGCCGAGCTTCGGGGGGACCCACAGATACGCAGTATTTT

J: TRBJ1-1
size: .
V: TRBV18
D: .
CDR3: CASSPLTPGKGMNTEAFF
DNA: TGTGCCAGCTCACCACTGACCCCAGGGAAAGGGATGAACACTGAAGCTTTCTTT

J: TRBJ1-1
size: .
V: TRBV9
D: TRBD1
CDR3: CASSDGQGVTEAFF
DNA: TGTGCCAGCAGCGACGGACAGGGGGTCACTGAAGCTTTCTTT

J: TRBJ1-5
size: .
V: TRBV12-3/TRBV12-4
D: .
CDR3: CASSLGQPQHF
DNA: TGTGCCAGCAGCCTGGGCCAGCCCCAGCATTTT

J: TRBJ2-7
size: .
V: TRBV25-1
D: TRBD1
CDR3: CGTGLWNEQYF
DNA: TGTGGGACAGGCTTATGGAACGAGCAGTACTTC

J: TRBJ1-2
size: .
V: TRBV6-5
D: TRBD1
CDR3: CASSLGTGGGYTF
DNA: TGTGCCAGCAGCCTAGGGACAGGGGGTGGCTACACCTTC

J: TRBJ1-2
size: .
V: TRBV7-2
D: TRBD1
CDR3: CASSGQANIPYGYTF
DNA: TGTGCCAGTTCCGGACAGGCGAATATCCCCTATGGCTACACCTTC